This TCR beta chain was identified in a study of graft-versus-host responses after intestinal transplantation. Overall study: Tacrolimus and steroids were given for around 3 years to all recipients after anti-thymocyte globulin induction.

Trimming left V 1 base short and J 1 base short, with 5 bases between. This CDR3 contains 13 residues. Germline V gene sequence: CDR1 SGDLS, CDR2 YYNGEE. Findings and limits, study-wide: Individuals carrying graft-donor T cell macrochimerism showed high graft-versus-host to host-versus-graft clonal ratios in allografts. GvH clones were found in recipient marrow; some appeared first in ileum or blood. Peak circulating GvH clone levels tracked with early post-transplant HvG declines.

Here immunoSEQ multiplex PCR was the method, and the copy in TCRdb shows in-frame clones only, minus some. This sample yields about 89,000 clones, of which about 95% are seen a single time; approximately 0.2% belongs to the top ten. As for this clone: Its antigen is not known.

The source of this sequence is a human donor who was the organ donor for an intestinal transplant. Here the sequenced sample was unstimulated CD4+ T cells sorted from spleen or lymph node cells, taken before transplant. This chain uses TRBV9 with TRBJ1-1; D not certain. The CDR3 sequence is CASSVHGNTEAFF. The CDR3 nucleotides read TGTGCCAGCAGCGTACACGGGAACACTGAAGCTTTCTTT.